Described below is a single T cell receptor (beta chain) sequence and its context. Its antigen is unidentified. The data belong to a study of response to subunit inactivated influenza vaccine. Overall study results and limits: It was the authors' suggestion that each seasonal influenza vaccination recruits few new T cells.

The CDR3 sequence is 16 residues long. Germline V CDR1 and CDR2: SQVTM, ANQGSEA. The V gene end was trimmed by 4 bases and the J gene end by 6 bases; junction bases not matched to a gene: 11. One entry per CDR3 protein, called by TCRdb with MiXCR from the RT-PCR reads. The sample includes 650,000 or so distinct CDR3 sequences, less than 15% of them seen just once. The receptor's source is a man aged 45-60 years who received an inactivated influenza vaccine. The chain combines TRBV29-1 with TRBJ2-1; 11 bases map to TRBD2. Specimen: PBMCs from blood, collected 14 to 15 days before vaccination. The CDR3 bases are TGCAGCGTTGCGCGTAGCGGGAGGGCCGTATCCAATGAGCAGTTCTTC. Protein sequence: CSVARSGRAVSNEQFF.